Listed below are T cell receptor beta chains from one sample, sequenced in a study of T-cell reconstitution after alpha-beta-depleted transplantation in children. Each CDR3 protein is one row after TCRdb ran MiXCR on the PCR reads. The top ten hold about 41% of the sample, which has over 200,000 distinct CDR3 sequences, approximately 15% seen once. Sequenced here: PBMCs, mostly from graft donor cells, sampled 360 days after TCRalphabeta/CD19-depleted stem cell transplant. The receptors here all came from a male patient between 2 and 10 years old who had a stem cell transplant for acute lymphoblastic leukemia, so the T cells may come from the graft donor. The CDR3 runs from the conserved cysteine through the conserved F or W. The D gene is left open where the match is weak. Where a row states a size, it is once, few, many or the class of an expanded clone; other rows omit it.

D | size | J | V | DNA | CDR3
TRBD1 | few | TRBJ2-3 | TRBV28 | TGTGCCACCGGAACCGGGACAGGGGCTGATACGCAGTATTTT | CATGTGTGADTQYF
. | few | TRBJ1-5 | TRBV7-6 | TGTGCCAGCAGCTTAGGTCAGGGGTCCCAGCATTTT | CASSLGQGSQHF
TRBD1 | . | TRBJ1-5 | TRBV24-1 | TGTGCCACCAGTGATCCGGGACAGGCTCAGGAAGACCAGCATTTT | CATSDPGQAQEDQHF
. | few | TRBJ2-1 | TRBV4-3 | TGCGCCAGCAGCCAAGTGGCGGGCCCCGGCCATGAGCAGTTCTTC | CASSQVAGPGHEQFF
. | few | TRBJ2-7 | TRBV12-3/TRBV12-4 | TGTGCCAGCAGTTTAGCGGGGGTTAGCGAGCAGTACTTC | CASSLAGVSEQYF
TRBD2 | many | TRBJ2-3 | TRBV2 | TGTGCCAGCAGTCGGGGGGGGAACACAGATACGCAGTATTTT | CASSRGGNTDTQYF
TRBD1 | few | TRBJ2-2 | TRBV10-3 | TGTGCCATCACCGGACAGGGGGCTGACACCGGGGAGCTGTTTTTT | CAITGQGADTGELFF
TRBD1 | . | TRBJ2-1 | TRBV28 | TGTGCCAGCATCATTCGGGACAGCTCCTACAATGAGCAGTTCTTC | CASIIRDSSYNEQFF
. | . | TRBJ2-7 | TRBV20-1 | TGCAGTGCCTTGTCCAGCCAGCCGCTTGGATCCCCCTACGAGCAGTACTTC | CSALSSQPLGSPYEQYF
TRBD2 | . | TRBJ2-7 | TRBV7-9 | TGTGCCAGCAGCCCTAGCCGGGGGGTACCCCTGGGAGAGCAGTACTTC | CASSPSRGVPLGEQYF
. | . | TRBJ2-1 | TRBV5-1 | TGCGCCAGCAGCGCGCGGGGGCCCGGGCGTGGAGATGAGCAGTTCTTC | CASSARGPGRGDEQFF
. | few | TRBJ1-1 | TRBV18 | TGTGCCAGCTCACCACCAATTGAGACACTGAACACTGAAGCTTTCTTT | CASSPPIETLNTEAFF
. | . | TRBJ2-1 | TRBV5-6 | TGTGCCAGCAGCTCATACACGGATAAGCAGTTCTTC | CASSSYTDKQFF
TRBD2 | few | TRBJ2-4 | TRBV2 | TGTGCCAGCGGTCCACGGGACTACATAAACATTCAGTACTTC | CASGPRDYINIQYF
. | . | TRBJ2-7 | TRBV5-1 | TGCGCCAGTCAGGGGACTGGTAACTACGAGCAGTACTTC | CASQGTGNYEQYF
. | . | TRBJ1-2 | TRBV5-1 | TGCGCCAGCAGCCCAGTACAGGGAGGCTATGGCTACACCTTC | CASSPVQGGYGYTF